The rows below give T cell receptor beta chains drawn from one sample of a study of a mutant IDH1 vaccine in newly diagnosed glioma. These receptors' targets are unknown. Profiled with immunoSEQ multiplex PCR; TCRdb holds only in-frame clones, not every one. The table lists about 34,000 clones, around nine tenths of them singletons, with approximately 12% in the top ten. The sequences come from PBMCs, collected from a glioma patient whose treatment included an IDH1 peptide vaccine. The receptors derive from a woman aged 25 to 39 with glioma. Both conserved end residues are part of each CDR3. A D gene is named only where the DNA matches it firmly. A clone size is listed for some rows: how often the clone was seen (once, few, many), or a class if it is expanded.

length	V	D	J	size	DNA	CDR3
15	TRBV27	TRBD1	TRBJ2-7	NA	TGTGCCAGCAGTTTAGGCCAGGGGGCCCCCTACGAGCAGTACTTC	CASSLGQGAPYEQYF
14	TRBV2	NA	TRBJ2-7	NA	TGTGCCAGCAGTTTCTCAGGGTTATTATACGAGCAGTACTTC	CASSFSGLLYEQYF
15	TRBV19	TRBD1	TRBJ2-2	few	TGTGCCACCATAGAGGGACAGGGGGCGACCGGGGAGCTGTTTTTT	CATIEGQGATGELFF
13	TRBV6-5	NA	TRBJ1-1	few	TGTGCCAGCCGGACGGACTTGAACACTGAAGCTTTCTTT	CASRTDLNTEAFF
16	TRBV6-6	NA	TRBJ2-7	NA	TGTGCCAGCAGTTACGGCTCAGAGGGCTCTCGAGGCGAGCAGTACTTC	CASSYGSEGSRGEQYF
13	TRBV10-2	NA	TRBJ1-2	NA	TGCGCCAGCAGTGGGGACAAGGCGGTGGGCTACACCTTC	CASSGDKAVGYTF
16	TRBV6-5	NA	TRBJ1-5	NA	TGTGCCAGCAGTTACTCGGCCCAATATAGCAATCAGCCCCAGCATTTT	CASSYSAQYSNQPQHF
13	TRBV14	NA	TRBJ1-1	few	TGTGCCAGCAGCCAAGCAGGCAACACTGAAGCTTTCTTT	CASSQAGNTEAFF
16	TRBV10-3	NA	TRBJ1-1	NA	TGTGCCATCAGTGAGTCCGAAGTAGCGTCGGGCCGTGAAGCTTTCTTT	CAISESEVASGREAFF
14	TRBV14	NA	TRBJ1-2	NA	TGTGCCAGCAGCCCGACTGGGTCCGGCTATGGCTACACCTTC	CASSPTGSGYGYTF
16	TRBV2	TRBD1	TRBJ1-6	NA	TGTGCCAGCAGTGAAGCAGGGACAGGGGCAAATTCACCCCTCCACTTT	CASSEAGTGANSPLHF
13	TRBV10-2	NA	TRBJ1-5	NA	TGCGCCAGCAGTGACTCTGGCGGACAGCCCCAGCATTTT	CASSDSGGQPQHF
14	TRBV30	NA	TRBJ1-6	NA	TGTGCCTGGAGTGTTTTGGGGCCTAATTCACCCCTCCACTTT	CAWSVLGPNSPLHF
14	TRBV27	NA	TRBJ2-3	once	TGTGCCAGCACCAGAGGGGCTCACACAGATACGCAGTATTTT	CASTRGAHTDTQYF
13	TRBV2	TRBD1	TRBJ1-2	NA	TGTGCCAGCAGGTACAGGGGGACGGGAGGCTACACCTTC	CASRYRGTGGYTF
14	TRBV14	TRBD1	TRBJ2-7	NA	TGTGCCAGCAGCCAAAGCCAGGGGGTCGGCGAGCAGTACTTC	CASSQSQGVGEQYF
16	TRBV2	NA	TRBJ2-1	NA	TGTGCCAGCAGTGCTCGGCGCGGAATCCTACAGGGTGAGCAGTTCTTC	CASSARRGILQGEQFF